The TCR beta chain described here comes from a study of blood T cell repertoires in COVID-19. As processed by the authors: Amplification with reference gene primers provided the estimates of nucleated cell counts. Clones were read by immunoSEQ multiplex PCR, and TCRdb kept only the in-frame ones, dropping some. The DNA gave D and trimming, while V, J and clone size come from that table. The table has about 150,000 clones, about 85% seen once; the top ten hold around two fifths. Losses at the gene ends were 3 bases for V and 3 bases for J; bases not matched to a gene: 10. The CDR3 is made up of 16 amino acids. Germline V gives CDR1 SGDLS, CDR2 YYNGEE. Only one count was recorded for this clone.

The TCR was taken from a human donor in a cohort sampled during active COVID-19. The sample was peripheral blood. This sequence joins TRBV9 and TRBJ2-3; TRBD2 matches at 7 bases. Written as DNA, the CDR3 is TGTGCCAGCAGCGCCCGAGGGAGCGGGGCAACAGATACGCAGTATTTT. Encoded protein: CASSARGSGATDTQYF.